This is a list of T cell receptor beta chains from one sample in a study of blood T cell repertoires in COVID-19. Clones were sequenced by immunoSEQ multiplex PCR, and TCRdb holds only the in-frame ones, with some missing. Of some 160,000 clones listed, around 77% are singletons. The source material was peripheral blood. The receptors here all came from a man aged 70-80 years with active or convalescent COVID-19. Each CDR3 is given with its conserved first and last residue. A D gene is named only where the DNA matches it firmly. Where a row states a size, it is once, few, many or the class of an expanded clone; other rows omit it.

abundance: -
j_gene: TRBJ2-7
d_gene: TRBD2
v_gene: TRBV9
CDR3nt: TGTGCCAGCGGACCTAGCGGGGGGACCTACGAGCAGTACTTC
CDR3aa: CASGPSGGTYEQYF

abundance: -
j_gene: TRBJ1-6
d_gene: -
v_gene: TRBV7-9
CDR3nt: TGTGCCAGCAGCCTGGAGAGGTATAATTCACCCCTCCACTTT
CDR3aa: CASSLERYNSPLHF

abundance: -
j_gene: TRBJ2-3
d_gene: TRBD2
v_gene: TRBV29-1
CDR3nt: TGCAGCGTTGATGGGCTAGCGGGAGGGGTAGATACGCAGTATTTT
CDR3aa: CSVDGLAGGVDTQYF

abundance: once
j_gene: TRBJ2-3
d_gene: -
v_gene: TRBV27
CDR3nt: TGTGCCAGCAGTCCTCTAGGGGGAGTGAGCACAGATACGCAGTATTTT
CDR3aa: CASSPLGGVSTDTQYF

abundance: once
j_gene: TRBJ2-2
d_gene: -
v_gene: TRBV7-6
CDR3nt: TGTGCCAGCAGCCCCTACCTCCGGGGGGCCACGGGGACCGGGGAGCTGTTTTTT
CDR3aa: CASSPYLRGATGTGELFF

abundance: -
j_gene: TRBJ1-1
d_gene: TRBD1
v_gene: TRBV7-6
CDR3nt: TGTGCCAGCAGCGTCGACAGGGCATACACTGAAGCTTTCTTT
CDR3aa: CASSVDRAYTEAFF

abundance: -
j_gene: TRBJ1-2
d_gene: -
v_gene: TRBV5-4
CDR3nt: TGTGCCAGCAGCGGCCGGACAGCTAACTATGGCTACACCTTC
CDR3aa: CASSGRTANYGYTF

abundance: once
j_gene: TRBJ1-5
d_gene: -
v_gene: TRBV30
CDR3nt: TGTGCCTGGAAAGTTGCTGGGCAGTCCCAGCATTTT
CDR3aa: CAWKVAGQSQHF

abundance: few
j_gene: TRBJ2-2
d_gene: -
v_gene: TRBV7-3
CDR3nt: TGTGCCAGCAGCCCAGCAGGTGGGCCAAACACCGGGGAGCTGTTTTTT
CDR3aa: CASSPAGGPNTGELFF

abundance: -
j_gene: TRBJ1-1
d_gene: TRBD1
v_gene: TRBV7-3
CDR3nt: TGTGCCAGCAGCACCGGGACAGCCAGCACTGAAGCTTTCTTT
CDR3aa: CASSTGTASTEAFF

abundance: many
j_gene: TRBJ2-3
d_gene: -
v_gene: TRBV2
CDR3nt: TGTGCCAGCAGGAGGGGGGGGGATACGCAGTATTTT
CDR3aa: CASRRGGDTQYF

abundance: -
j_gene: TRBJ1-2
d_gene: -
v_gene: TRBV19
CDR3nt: TGTGCCATCAGGGAGTCAGGGGATCCCTATGGCTACACCTTC
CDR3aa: CAIRESGDPYGYTF

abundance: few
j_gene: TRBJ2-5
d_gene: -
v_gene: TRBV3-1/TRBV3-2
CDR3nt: TGTGCCAGCAGTCCTCGCGGAGTGCCACAAGAGACCCAGTACTTC
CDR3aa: CASSPRGVPQETQYF

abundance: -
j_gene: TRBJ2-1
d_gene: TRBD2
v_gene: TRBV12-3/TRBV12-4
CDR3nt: TGTGCCATCACTAGCGGGGTCTACAATGAGCAGTTCTTC
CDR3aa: CAITSGVYNEQFF

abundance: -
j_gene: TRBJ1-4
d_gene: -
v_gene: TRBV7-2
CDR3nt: TGTGCCAGCAGCCAGGTAAGGGGCGCGGATGAAAAACTGTTTTTT
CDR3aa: CASSQVRGADEKLFF

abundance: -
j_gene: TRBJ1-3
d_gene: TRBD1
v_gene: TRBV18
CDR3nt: TGTGCCAGCTCATCCGGGACAGGAGGAAACACCATATATTTT
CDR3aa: CASSSGTGGNTIYF

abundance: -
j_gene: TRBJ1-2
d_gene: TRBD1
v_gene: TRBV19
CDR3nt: TGTGCCACTCGGGACAGGAGGGGTTATGGCTACACCTTC
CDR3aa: CATRDRRGYGYTF

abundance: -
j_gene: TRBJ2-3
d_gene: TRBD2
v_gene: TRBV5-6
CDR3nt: TGTGCCAGCAGCTTGGGGGGTTCGGGACTAGGGACAGATACGCAGTATTTT
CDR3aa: CASSLGGSGLGTDTQYF

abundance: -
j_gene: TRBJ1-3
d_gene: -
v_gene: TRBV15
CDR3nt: TGTGCCACCAGCAGTGACACCTCTCTCCGGACTATAAACACCATATATTTT
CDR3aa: CATSSDTSLRTINTIYF

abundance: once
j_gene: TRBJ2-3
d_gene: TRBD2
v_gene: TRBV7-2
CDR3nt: TGTGCCAGCAGCTTAGAGGGACTAGCGGGAGACCCCCCCCGAGGTGCGCAGTATTTT
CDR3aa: CASSLEGLAGDPPRGAQYF

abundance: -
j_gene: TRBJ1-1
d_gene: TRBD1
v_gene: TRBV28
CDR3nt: TGTGCCAGCACTCCTATAAGATTCGGACAGGCGATGAACACTGAAGCTTTCTTT
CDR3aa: CASTPIRFGQAMNTEAFF

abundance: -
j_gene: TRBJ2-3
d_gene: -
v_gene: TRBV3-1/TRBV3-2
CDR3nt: TGTGCCAGCAGCCAGGGCTACAAAGATACGCAGTATTTT
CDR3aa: CASSQGYKDTQYF

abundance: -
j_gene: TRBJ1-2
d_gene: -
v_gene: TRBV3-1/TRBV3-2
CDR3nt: TGTGCCAGCAGCCAAGATGGGGCCTATGGCTACACCTTC
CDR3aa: CASSQDGAYGYTF

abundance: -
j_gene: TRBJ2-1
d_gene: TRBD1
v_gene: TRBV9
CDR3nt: TGTGCCAGCAGCCCCACAACTGCCGGGACAGGGATGTTTAATGAGCAGTTCTTC
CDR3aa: CASSPTTAGTGMFNEQFF

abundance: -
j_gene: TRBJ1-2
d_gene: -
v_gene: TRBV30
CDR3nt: TGTGCCTGGAGCGCTTTGGGGGGATATCGCTACACCTTC
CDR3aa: CAWSALGGYRYTF

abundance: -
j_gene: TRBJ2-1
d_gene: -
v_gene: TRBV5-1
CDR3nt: TGCGCCAGCAGCTTGGACCAGGGGGGTACCTACAATGAGCAGTTCTTC
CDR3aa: CASSLDQGGTYNEQFF

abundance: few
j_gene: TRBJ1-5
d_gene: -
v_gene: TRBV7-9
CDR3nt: TGTGCCAGCAGCTTAGGAATCGGGGTGAAGCCCCAGCATTTT
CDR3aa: CASSLGIGVKPQHF

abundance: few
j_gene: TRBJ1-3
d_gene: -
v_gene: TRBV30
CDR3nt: TGTGCCTGGAGTTCGTCCTTTCTCGGGAACACCATATATTTT
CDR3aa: CAWSSSFLGNTIYF

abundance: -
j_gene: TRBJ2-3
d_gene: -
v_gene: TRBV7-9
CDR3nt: TGTGCCAGCAGCCCTCGCGGTGATACGCAGTATTTT
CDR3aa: CASSPRGDTQYF

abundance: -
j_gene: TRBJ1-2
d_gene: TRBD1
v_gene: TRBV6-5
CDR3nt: TGTGCCAGCGGAGGACAGGGATTTAGCGAACGTGGCTACACCTTC
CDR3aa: CASGGQGFSERGYTF

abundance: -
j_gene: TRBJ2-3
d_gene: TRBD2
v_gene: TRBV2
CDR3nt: TGTGCCAGCAGTCCCGGGACTAGCGGAGTCACAGATACGCAGTATTTT
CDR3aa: CASSPGTSGVTDTQYF

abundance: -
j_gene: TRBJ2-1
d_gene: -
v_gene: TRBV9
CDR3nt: TGTGCCAGCAGCGGGGGACTTTACAATGAGCAGTTCTTC
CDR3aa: CASSGGLYNEQFF

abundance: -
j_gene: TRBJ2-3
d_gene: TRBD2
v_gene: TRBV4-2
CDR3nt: TGTGCCAGCAGCCCATCGCGGGGGGTTGGGGCAGATACGCAGTATTTT
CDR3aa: CASSPSRGVGADTQYF

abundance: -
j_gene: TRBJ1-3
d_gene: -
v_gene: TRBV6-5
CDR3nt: TGTGCCAGCAGGGAGGGGATAACCTCTGGAAACACCATATATTTT
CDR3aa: CASREGITSGNTIYF

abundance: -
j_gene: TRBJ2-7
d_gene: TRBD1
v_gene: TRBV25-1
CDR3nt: TGTGCCAGCAGTGGGACAGGGGGACCCTACGAGCAGTACTTC
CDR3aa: CASSGTGGPYEQYF

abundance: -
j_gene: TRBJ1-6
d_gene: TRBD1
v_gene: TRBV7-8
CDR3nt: TGTGCCAGCAGCTCATTTACAGGGGGCCGTAATTCACCCCTCCACTTT
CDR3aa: CASSSFTGGRNSPLHF

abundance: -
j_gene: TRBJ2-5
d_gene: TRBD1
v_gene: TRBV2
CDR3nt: TGTGCCAGCATTACCGGACAGGGCCAAGAGACCCAGTACTTC
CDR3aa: CASITGQGQETQYF

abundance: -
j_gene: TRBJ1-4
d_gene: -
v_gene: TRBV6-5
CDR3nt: TGTGCCAGCAGTTACCTCAGGGGCCCAACTAATGAAAAACTGTTTTTT
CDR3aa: CASSYLRGPTNEKLFF

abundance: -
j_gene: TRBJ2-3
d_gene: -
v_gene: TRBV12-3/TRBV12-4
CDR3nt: TGTGCCAGCAGTCAAACAGATACGCAGTATTTT
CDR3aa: CASSQTDTQYF

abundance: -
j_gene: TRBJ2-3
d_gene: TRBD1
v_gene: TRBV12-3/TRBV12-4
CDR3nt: TGTGCCAGCAGAGGACAGGGAACAGATACGCAGTATTTT
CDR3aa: CASRGQGTDTQYF

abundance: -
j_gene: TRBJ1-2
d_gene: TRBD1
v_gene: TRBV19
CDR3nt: TGTGCCAGTAGCCGACAGGGGAGTTCGGATGGCTACACCTTC
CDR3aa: CASSRQGSSDGYTF

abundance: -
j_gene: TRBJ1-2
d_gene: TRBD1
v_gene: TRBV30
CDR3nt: TGTGCCTGGAGTGTACTAACAGGGGTCGGCTACACCTTC
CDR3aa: CAWSVLTGVGYTF

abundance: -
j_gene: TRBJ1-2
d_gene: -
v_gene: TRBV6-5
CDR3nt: TGTGCCAGCAGTTACTCAACAGTTTCTCGAGGCTACACCTTC
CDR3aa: CASSYSTVSRGYTF

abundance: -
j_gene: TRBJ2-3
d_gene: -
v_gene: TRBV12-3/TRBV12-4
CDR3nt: TGTGCCAGCATCTTTACAGGGACAGATACGCAGTATTTT
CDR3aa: CASIFTGTDTQYF

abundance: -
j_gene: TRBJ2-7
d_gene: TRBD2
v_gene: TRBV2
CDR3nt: TGTGCCAGCAGATGGCGGGAGCTATACGAGCAGTACTTC
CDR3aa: CASRWRELYEQYF

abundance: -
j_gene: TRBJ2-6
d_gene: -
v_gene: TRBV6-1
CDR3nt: TGTGCCAGCAGTGAAGCAGGAGTCGGCTCTGGGGCCAACGTCCTGACTTTC
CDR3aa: CASSEAGVGSGANVLTF

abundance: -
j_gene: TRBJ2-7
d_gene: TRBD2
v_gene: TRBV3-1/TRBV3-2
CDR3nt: TGTGCCAGCAGCCGGTGGACTAGCGGGAGTCAGGACGAGCAGTACTTC
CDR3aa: CASSRWTSGSQDEQYF

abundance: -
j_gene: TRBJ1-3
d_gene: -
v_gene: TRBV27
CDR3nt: TGTGCCAGCAGTAGAGGGGGGGAAGGAGGAAACACCATATATTTT
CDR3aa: CASSRGGEGGNTIYF

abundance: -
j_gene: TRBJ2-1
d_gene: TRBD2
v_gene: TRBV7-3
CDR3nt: TGTGCCAGCAGCTTAGGACTAGCGGGAGGGAGCTCCTACAATGAGCAGTTCTTC
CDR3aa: CASSLGLAGGSSYNEQFF

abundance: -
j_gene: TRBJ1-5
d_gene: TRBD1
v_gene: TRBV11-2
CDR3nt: TGTGCCAGCAGCCCAGGGTCAGGGGGCCAGCCCCAGCATTTT
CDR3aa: CASSPGSGGQPQHF

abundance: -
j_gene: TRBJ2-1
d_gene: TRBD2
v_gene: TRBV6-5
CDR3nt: TGTGCCAGCCGGGGACTAGCGGGATACAATGAGCAGTTCTTC
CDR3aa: CASRGLAGYNEQFF

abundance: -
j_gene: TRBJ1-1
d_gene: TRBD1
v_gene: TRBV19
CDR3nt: TGTGCCAGTAGTATAGGCAGGGGGCGGATAACTGAAGCTTTCTTT
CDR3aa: CASSIGRGRITEAFF

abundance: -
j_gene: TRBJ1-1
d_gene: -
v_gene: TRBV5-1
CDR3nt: TGCGCCAGCAGCTCGACAGGGAACACTGAAGCTTTCTTT
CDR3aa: CASSSTGNTEAFF